A selection of T cell receptor beta chains follows, all from one sample in a study of control samples from healthy donors and cancer patients. Clones were sequenced by immunoSEQ multiplex PCR, and TCRdb holds only the in-frame ones, with some missing. The data contain approximately 110,000 clones, roughly 92% of them singletons. The sequenced material came from blood. The receptors derive from a woman between 18 and 30 years old in good health. The CDR3 runs from the conserved cysteine through the conserved F or W.

J gene | V gene | CDR3 protein
TRBJ1-4 | TRBV4-2 | CASSQDRGTNEKLFF
TRBJ1-4 | TRBV2 | CASSRTGGRTTNNEKLFF
TRBJ2-2 | TRBV5-1 | CASSLGVPRAGGPNTGELFF
TRBJ2-1 | TRBV10-2 | CASGQTSSYNEQFF
TRBJ2-1 | TRBV13 | CASSLGRDYNEQFF
TRBJ1-1 | TRBV7-9 | CASSWGGEAFF
TRBJ2-1 | TRBV5-6 | CASSFSTGRSEQFF
TRBJ2-3 | TRBV9 | CASSGPVTGRGSTDTQYF
TRBJ2-1 | TRBV24-1 | CATSVAGGLYNEQFF
TRBJ1-4 | TRBV11-2 | CASSTRQGAAPSNEKLFF
TRBJ2-7 | TRBV7-2 | CASSFALNYEQYF
TRBJ2-2 | TRBV5-1 | CASSFTSGSTGELFF
TRBJ2-7 | TRBV11-2 | CASSLAPRIPTYEQYF
TRBJ2-4 | TRBV10-3 | CAISESKGDRAKNIQYF
TRBJ1-2 | TRBV5-4 | CASSFGGPTSSNYGYTF
TRBJ2-2 | TRBV7-2 | CASTLAGLVTGELFF
TRBJ2-5 | TRBV5-4 | CASSLEQGEEETQYF
TRBJ1-6 | TRBV5-4 | CASRPDRVGSPLHF
TRBJ2-4 | TRBV6-1 | CASSEAGGENIQYF
TRBJ2-4 | TRBV27 | CASSSTGSGFWNIQYF
TRBJ2-7 | TRBV11-2 | CASSFRGDRVPYEQYF
TRBJ2-1 | TRBV18 | CASSTTGYSYNEQFF
TRBJ1-2 | TRBV25-1 | CASSESPLGYNYGYTF
TRBJ1-6 | TRBV28 | CASSFGPVNSPLHF
TRBJ2-2 | TRBV6-6 | CASTSGGEMNTGELFF
TRBJ1-2 | TRBV9 | CASSVGRGDGAVYGYTF
TRBJ1-5 | TRBV19 | CASSTNRVQSNQPQHF